Listed below are T cell receptor beta chains from one sample, sequenced in a study of T-cell reconstitution after alpha-beta-depleted transplantation in children. MiXCR, applied by TCRdb to the PCR reads, yields one record per CDR3 protein. The sample lists around 680,000 distinct CDR3 sequences, roughly 15% occurring once. The specimen comprised PBMCs from the stem cell graft donor, sampled from the stem cell graft. Every receptor here comes from a human donor who donated a stem cell graft to a child with acute myeloid leukemia. Both conserved end residues are part of each CDR3. Fields, in order: D gene, CDR3 length, V gene, clone size, J gene, CDR3 protein, CDR3 DNA. The D gene is left open where the match is weak. Expanded clones get a size class; other rows say once, few or many, or leave the size out.

TRBD2	15	TRBV10-3	.	TRBJ2-1	CAINEASGADNEQFF	TGTGCCATCAACGAGGCTAGCGGGGCAGACAATGAGCAGTTCTTC
TRBD2	14	TRBV29-1	.	TRBJ2-2	CSVSQRGEAGELFF	TGCAGCGTTTCCCAGCGGGGGGAGGCCGGGGAGCTGTTTTTT
.	12	TRBV7-2	many	TRBJ2-7	CASSPATYEQYF	TGTGCCAGCAGCCCAGCGACGTACGAGCAGTACTTC
TRBD1	14	TRBV12-3/TRBV12-4	.	TRBJ1-5	CASSFQGARQPQHF	TGTGCCAGCAGTTTTCAGGGGGCGAGGCAGCCCCAGCATTTT
TRBD1	14	TRBV20-1	many	TRBJ2-7	CSANRQGIAYEQYF	TGCAGTGCAAACCGACAGGGGATTGCGTACGAGCAGTACTTC
.	15	TRBV20-1	few	TRBJ2-2	CSARASRANTGELFF	TGCAGTGCTAGAGCTTCGAGAGCGAACACCGGGGAGCTGTTTTTT
TRBD1	16	TRBV7-9	few	TRBJ2-5	CASSLGAPGGQETQYF	TGTGCCAGCAGCTTAGGCGCGCCAGGGGGCCAAGAGACCCAGTACTTC
.	13	TRBV7-2	many	TRBJ2-1	CASSIPSRDQQFF	TGTGCCAGCAGCATACCCTCCAGGGATCAGCAGTTCTTC
.	15	TRBV20-1	many	TRBJ1-6	CSARMAARYNSPLHF	TGCAGTGCTAGGATGGCTGCGCGTTATAATTCACCCCTCCACTTT
.	15	TRBV7-6	.	TRBJ2-3	CASSLGGAAADTQYF	TGTGCCAGCAGCTTAGGGGGGGCAGCGGCAGATACGCAGTATTTT
.	15	TRBV29-1	.	TRBJ2-1	CSVEVGRGDYNEQFF	TGCAGCGTTGAAGTAGGCAGGGGGGATTACAATGAGCAGTTCTTC
TRBD2	16	TRBV6-2/TRBV6-3	few	TRBJ2-5	CASSYSGTKYQETQYF	TGTGCCAGCAGTTACTCGGGGACTAAGTACCAAGAGACCCAGTACTTC
.	17	TRBV4-2	few	TRBJ2-2	CASSQESRRTNTGELFF	TGTGCCAGCAGCCAAGAAAGCAGGCGAACTAACACCGGGGAGCTGTTTTTT
.	13	TRBV4-1	.	TRBJ1-2	CASSQGRDYGYTF	TGCGCCAGCAGCCAGGGCAGGGACTATGGCTACACCTTC
TRBD1	14	TRBV4-1	few	TRBJ1-1	CASSQGTGSTEAFF	TGCGCCAGCAGCCAAGGGACAGGAAGCACTGAAGCTTTCTTT
TRBD1	14	TRBV11-2	few	TRBJ2-5	CASSPGQGFETQYF	TGTGCCAGCAGCCCCGGACAGGGTTTCGAGACCCAGTACTTC
TRBD2	17	TRBV5-6	few	TRBJ2-1	CASSLGGSGGAYNEQFF	TGTGCCAGCAGCCTGGGCGGAAGCGGGGGGGCCTACAATGAGCAGTTCTTC
TRBD1	18	TRBV28	.	TRBJ2-5	CASSRGWGRQGPQETQYF	TGTGCCAGCAGCCGCGGGTGGGGCAGACAGGGACCCCAAGAGACCCAGTACTTC
TRBD2	14	TRBV4-3	.	TRBJ2-3	CASSQDWGGDTQYF	TGCGCCAGCAGCCAAGATTGGGGGGGAGATACGCAGTATTTT
TRBD1	12	TRBV20-1	many	TRBJ1-1	CSARAQGAEAFF	TGCAGTGCTAGAGCTCAGGGGGCTGAAGCTTTCTTT
TRBD2	13	TRBV20-1	many	TRBJ2-2	CSARGLETGELFF	TGCAGTGCTAGGGGACTAGAGACCGGGGAGCTGTTTTTT
.	13	TRBV12-3/TRBV12-4	.	TRBJ2-5	CASSLSEVETQYF	TGTGCCAGCAGTTTAAGTGAAGTGGAGACCCAGTACTTC
TRBD1	13	TRBV20-1	.	TRBJ1-1	CSAPLTGGTEAFF	TGCAGTGCTCCCCTTACAGGGGGCACTGAAGCTTTCTTT
.	12	TRBV5-1	many	TRBJ2-7	CASSGAGYEQYF	TGCGCCAGCAGCGGAGCCGGATACGAGCAGTACTTC
.	16	TRBV7-2	many	TRBJ1-5	CASSSHYSGQNQPQHF	TGTGCCAGCAGCTCCCATTATTCAGGGCAGAATCAGCCCCAGCATTTT
.	13	TRBV20-1	.	TRBJ1-3	CSARRTLGNTIYF	TGCAGTGCTCGACGGACCCTAGGAAACACCATATATTTT